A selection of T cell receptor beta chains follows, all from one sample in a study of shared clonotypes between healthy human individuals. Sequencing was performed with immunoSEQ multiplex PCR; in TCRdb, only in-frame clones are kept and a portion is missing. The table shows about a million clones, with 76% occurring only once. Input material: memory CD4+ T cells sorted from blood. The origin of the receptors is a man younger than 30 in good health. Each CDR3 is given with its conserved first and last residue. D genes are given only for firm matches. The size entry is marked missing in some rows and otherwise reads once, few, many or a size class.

CDR3aa: CASSLVGLSGANVLTF
len: 16
v_gene: TRBV11-2
abundance: .
d_gene: .

CDR3aa: CASSIVGYQGARNEQFF
len: 17
v_gene: TRBV19
abundance: .
d_gene: TRBD1

CDR3aa: CASSLAISSGVEHEQYF
len: 17
v_gene: TRBV7-2
abundance: once
d_gene: .

CDR3aa: CASRGVGGDSPLHF
len: 14
v_gene: TRBV27
abundance: .
d_gene: .

CDR3aa: CASSSGTGGTGELFF
len: 15
v_gene: TRBV5-1
abundance: .
d_gene: TRBD1

CDR3aa: CASRGQGGNSPLHF
len: 14
v_gene: TRBV6-5
abundance: many
d_gene: TRBD1

CDR3aa: CASSQHKTSGFYEQYF
len: 16
v_gene: TRBV4-1
abundance: many
d_gene: TRBD2

CDR3aa: CASSVALEGSPLHF
len: 14
v_gene: TRBV9
abundance: few
d_gene: .

CDR3aa: CATSRGRGQGHYGYTF
len: 16
v_gene: TRBV15
abundance: .
d_gene: .

CDR3aa: CASSQEQGSEQYF
len: 13
v_gene: TRBV14
abundance: .
d_gene: .

CDR3aa: CASSLGGRMNTEAFF
len: 15
v_gene: TRBV5-1
abundance: .
d_gene: .

CDR3aa: CAWAGSYEQYF
len: 11
v_gene: TRBV30
abundance: .
d_gene: .

CDR3aa: CASSLKWGSYGYTF
len: 14
v_gene: TRBV5-8
abundance: .
d_gene: .

CDR3aa: CARRIQGPSSYEQYF
len: 15
v_gene: TRBV19
abundance: .
d_gene: .